The 13 T cell receptor beta chains given below trace back to one sample, sequenced in a study of long-term antiretroviral therapy in people with HIV. A v3.0 immunoSEQ assay was performed at survey level. TCRdb keeps only in-frame clones here, not all; method: immunoSEQ multiplex PCR. The sample contains 10,000 to 15,000 clones, around 73% of which appear only once. The sequenced sample was unsorted PBMCs, obtained 1.3 years after starting antiretroviral therapy. Receptor source: a woman under 30 with HIV.

The chain employs TRBV27 and TRBJ2-1; a weak D match, TRBD1 (6 bases). The CDR3 is made up of 18 amino acids. CDR1 MNHEY and CDR2 SMNVEV come from the germline V gene (reference sequence). V shed 5 bases and J shed 6 bases, with 26 bases lying between them. The CDR3 DNA is TGTGCCAGCAGTCTTTTTCAACAGGGTACCCTTTCCCTCAATGAGCAGTTCTTC. This sequence encodes CASSLFQQGTLSLNEQFF.

The V call is TRBV6-6, the J call TRBJ1-1, with D hard to call. In germline, CDR1 is MNHNY, CDR2 SVGAGI (reference sequence). The CDR3 sequence is 12 residues long. Trimming left V 2 bases short and J 3 bases short, with 4 bases between. CDR3 bases: TGTGCCAGCAGTTACGGGGACACTGAAGCTTTCTTT. Its protein product is CASSYGDTEAFF.

The rearrangement uses TRBV30 and TRBJ2-7, with a possible D match to TRBD1 (5 bases). Looked up from germline, CDR1 is GTSNPN and CDR2 is SVGIG (reference sequence). V was clipped by 1 base and J by 3 bases, with 16 bases between them. The CDR3 has 15 residues. In nucleotides, the CDR3 is TGTGCCTGGAGTGATCAGGGCAAGTTAAGCTACGAGCAGTACTTC. Protein sequence: CAWSDQGKLSYEQYF.

This clone came up once. The chain carries TRBV2 and TRBJ2-1, with TRBD1 identical over 9 bases. V dropped 6 bases and J dropped 6; count of bases not matched to a gene: 3. The CDR3 is 13 amino acids. CDR1 SNHLY and CDR2 FYNNEI come from the germline V gene. CDR3 DNA sequence: TGTGCCAGCAGGACGGACAGGGGCAATGAGCAGTTCTTC. This codes for CASRTDRGNEQFF.

A single count supports this clone. V is TRBV18 and J is TRBJ1-5, with TRBD1 matching over 8 bases. The CDR3 extends over 15 amino acids. With 3 bases clipped from V and 3 bases from J, the junction kept 4 bases outside the gene matches. The germline V gene has CDR1 KGHSH and CDR2 LQKENI. CDR3 loop: CASSPQGAHNQPQHF. CDR3 DNA sequence: TGTGCCAGCTCACCCCAGGGGGCCCACAATCAGCCCCAGCATTTT.

V and J are TRBV4-3 and TRBJ1-5; D is ambiguous. The length of the CDR3 is 14 residues. CDR1 and CDR2 from the germline V gene are LGHNA and YSLEER. V dropped 1 base and J dropped 5 bases, with 9 bases sitting between them. DNA for the CDR3: TGCGCCAGCAGCCAAGGAACGGTTGATCAGCCCCAGCATTTT. Encoded protein: CASSQGTVDQPQHF.

The V call is TRBV19, the J call TRBJ2-1; 9 bases map to TRBD2. The germline V gene has CDR1 LNHDA and CDR2 SQIVND (reference sequence). This CDR3 region has 17 residues. The junction had 8 bases not matched to a gene; V was cut back by 5 bases and J by 0 bases. The CDR3 coding sequence is TGTGCCAGTAGTTTCCGAGCGGGAGGTGCCTCCTACAATGAGCAGTTCTTC. Translated: CASSFRAGGASYNEQFF.

The chain links TRBV14 to TRBJ1-2, with a tentative D call TRBD1 (6 bases). The ends were cut back, 0 bases at V and 6 bases at J, with 8 bases in the middle. The CDR3 is made up of 13 amino acids. The germline gives CDR1 SGHDN, CDR2 FVKESK. The CDR3 loop is CASSQDWTDGYTF. CDR3 coding DNA: TGTGCCAGCAGCCAAGATTGGACAGATGGCTACACCTTC.

The rearrangement joins TRBV6-5 to TRBJ2-7, with a possible D match to TRBD1 (5 bases). The germline V gene encodes CDR1 MNHEY and CDR2 SVGAGI. V gave up 0 bases and J gave up 6 bases, with 15 bases separating them. The CDR3 is 15 amino acids. CDR3 DNA sequence: TGTGCCAGCAGTTACTCAGAACAGGTGGTGAGCGAGCAGTACTTC. Protein product: CASSYSEQVVSEQYF.

The table lists this clone with a count of one. This sequence joins TRBV21-1 and TRBJ2-1; the DNA was not compared with TRBD1, the D call given in the table. TRBV21-1 is termed a pseudogene. The CDR3 has 17 residues. The CDR3 sequence: CASSKEKAHASGYEQFF. CDR3 bases: TGTGCCAGCAGCAAAGAAAAAGCCCATGCGTCAGGGTATGAGCAGTTCTTC.

The chain links TRBV29-1 to TRBJ2-3; TRBD2 aligns across 8 bases. V was pared by 7 bases and J by 1 base, with 13 bases of the junction left unmatched. Looked up from germline, CDR1 is SQVTM and CDR2 is ANQGSEA. This CDR3 region has 16 residues. The CDR3, as DNA: TGCAGCGCAGCCGGCGGGGGGCGATTTGGCACAGATACGCAGTATTTT. This translates into CSAAGGGRFGTDTQYF.

The table lists this clone with a count of one. The rearrangement joins TRBV25-1 to TRBJ2-7; D might be TRBD1 or TRBD2, each matching 5 bases. CDR3 length: 13 residues. Trimming left V 4 bases short and J 7 bases short, with 14 bases between. Per the germline V gene, CDR1 is MGHDK and CDR2 is SYGVNS. The CDR3 spells CASSVRDGREQYF. Here the CDR3 DNA reads TGTGCCAGCAGTGTCCGGGACGGAAGAGAGCAGTACTTC.

The chain employs TRBV14 and TRBJ2-2; D gene uncertain. Germline CDR1 SGHDN, CDR2 FVKESK. V shed 1 base and J shed 8 bases, with 8 bases lying between them. The CDR3 has 13 residues. CDR3: CASSQGGFGELFF. The CDR3 DNA follows: TGTGCCAGCAGCCAAGGAGGTTTTGGGGAGCTGTTTTTT.